This T cell receptor beta chain emerged from a study of cytomegalovirus exposure and HLA in healthy donors. Losses at the gene ends were 5 bases for V and 5 bases for J; bases not matched to a gene: 6. The CDR3 consists of 15 residues. CDR1 and CDR2 (germline): SGHNT, YENEEA. There were likely unrecorded immune exposures, though donors were nominally healthy when sampled. Regarding this clone: Its antigen is unidentified.

Study-wide findings and caveats: Several top significant clusters appeared, in a later analysis, to be linked to common viral pathogens. Highly shared sequence variants in one cluster were likely a sequencing artifact. By a later analysis, the bulk of CMV-associated TCR beta chains appeared HLA-restricted.

In the PCR, 60 Vbeta and 13 Jbeta primers were used. Sequenced by immunoSEQ multiplex PCR; TCRdb stores in-frame clones only, minus some. The sample has 65,000 to 90,000 clones, 65% to 80% seen once. J is TRBJ2-1 and V is TRBV11-3; TRBD2 matches 10 bases. Sequencing input: PBMCs. The TCR sequence derives from a man between 70 and 80 years old in good health and CMV-seronegative. The CDR3 coding sequence is TGTGCCAGCAGCCCCAGCGGGGGGGGCGACAATGAGCAGTTCTTC. Translated: CASSPSGGGDNEQFF.